The 14 T cell receptor beta chains below all came from one sample that was sequenced in a study of blood T cell repertoires in COVID-19. Assay used: immunoSEQ multiplex PCR; TCRdb lists only in-frame clones, some missing. The sample carries 200,000 to 250,000 clones, approximately 79% recorded once. The sample was peripheral blood. The receptors derive from a human donor in a cohort sampled during active COVID-19.

This clone was detected only once. For the CDR3, the DNA is TGTGCCAGCAGCCCGAGTCAGGGGACCCAGTACTTC. This encodes CASSPSQGTQYF. The gene calls are TRBV6-5 and TRBJ2-5; possibly TRBD1 for D (5 bases). Germline lookup yields CDR1 MNHEY and CDR2 SVGAGI. This CDR3 is built from 12 residues. Trimming removed 6 bases from V and 7 bases from J, with 12 bases in between.

This chain connects TRBV6-1 to TRBJ1-6, with D perhaps TRBD1 (5 bases). With 3 bases removed from V and 5 bases from J, the gap between germline ends came to 14 bases. Germline values: CDR1 MNHNS, CDR2 SASEGT. The CDR3 length is 16 residues. The chain's CDR3 is CASSEGRGYNNSPLHF. In nucleotides, the CDR3 is TGTGCCAGCAGTGAGGGGAGGGGATACAATAATTCACCCCTCCACTTT.

V and J are TRBV10-3 and TRBJ1-2, with 10 bases fitting TRBD1. The CDR3 runs to 14 residues. Per the germline V gene, CDR1 is ENHRY and CDR2 is SYGVKD. V was clipped by 4 bases and J by 7 bases; unmatched bases: 6. This CDR3 reads CAISGGTGVGGYTF. The CDR3 DNA is TGTGCCATCAGTGGCGGGACAGGGGTTGGTGGCTACACCTTC.

Turning to this clone: The junction departs from the called germline gene at one end, perhaps through a read error. Within the sample, other DNA sequences also encode this same CDR3. The chain combines TRBV2 with TRBJ2-7; D gene unclear. The germline V gene encodes CDR1 SNHLY and CDR2 FYNNEI. This CDR3 region has 15 residues. The CDR3 DNA reads TGTGCCAGCAGTGTGAACGGAGTGAGCTCCTATGAGCAGTACTTC. Encoded protein: CASSVNGVSSYEQYF.

The J gene is TRBJ2-2, the V gene TRBV9, with D uncertain. Trimming took off 3 bases at V and 2 bases at J, with 11 bases between the two ends. The germline V gene encodes CDR1 SGDLS and CDR2 YYNGEE. The length of the CDR3 is 15 residues. CDR3 sequence: CASSGVRVNTGELFF. The DNA of the CDR3 is TGTGCCAGCAGCGGTGTTCGTGTTAACACCGGGGAGCTGTTTTTT. The complete variable domain, with remaining parts taken from reference TRBV9 and TRBJ2-2, reads DSGVTQTPKHLITATGQRVTLRCSPRSGDLSVYWYQQSLDQGLQFLIQYYNGEERAKGNILERFSAQQFPDLHSELNLSSLELGDSALYFCASSGVRVNTGELFFGEGSRLTVL.

The chain combines TRBV19 with TRBJ2-2, with D perhaps TRBD2 (5 bases). CDR1 and CDR2 from the germline V gene are LNHDA and SQIVND (reference sequence). The CDR3 runs 13 residues. V lost 6 bases to trimming and J lost 3 bases, with 8 bases between them. The CDR3 here is CASRTTDTGELFF. The CDR3 DNA is TGTGCCAGTAGGACTACCGACACCGGGGAGCTGTTTTTT.

The J gene is TRBJ2-7, the V gene TRBV29-1; tentative D call: TRBD1 (5 bases). Trimming removed 5 bases at V and 0 bases at J, with 14 bases between. Per the germline V gene, CDR1 is SQVTM and CDR2 is ANQGSEA. The CDR3 contains 14 residues. The CDR3 loop reads CSVLSQGSSYEQYF. CDR3 DNA: TGCAGCGTTTTGAGCCAGGGTAGCTCCTACGAGCAGTACTTC.

J is TRBJ2-7 and V is TRBV12-3 or TRBV12-4, with D possibly TRBD1 on 6 matching bases. Trimming removed 5 bases from V and 3 bases from J, with 11 bases in between. The CDR3 has 13 amino acids. CDR3 sequence: CASSQGIVYEQYF. The CDR3 coding sequence is TGTGCCAGCAGTCAGGGGATTGTCTACGAGCAGTACTTC.

J is TRBJ2-5 and V is TRBV9, with 12 bases aligning to TRBD2. With 0 bases clipped from V and 1 base from J, the junction kept 13 bases outside the gene matches. In germline, CDR1 is SGDLS, CDR2 YYNGEE. CDR3 length equals 20 residues. This CDR3 reads CASSVAPRLAGATTQETQYF. In DNA form, the CDR3 reads TGTGCCAGCAGCGTAGCACCAAGACTAGCGGGGGCGACGACCCAAGAGACCCAGTACTTC. Supplemented by reference TRBV9 and TRBJ2-5, the full variable domain reads DSGVTQTPKHLITATGQRVTLRCSPRSGDLSVYWYQQSLDQGLQFLIQYYNGEERAKGNILERFSAQQFPDLHSELNLSSLELGDSALYFCASSVAPRLAGATTQETQYFGPGTRLLVL.

The chain recombines TRBV7-3 with TRBJ1-1, with D perhaps TRBD1 (5 bases). V was trimmed by 3 bases and J by 11 bases, leaving 16 bases between them. The germline gives CDR1 SGHTA, CDR2 FQGTGA. This CDR3 spans 13 amino acids. The CDR3 coding sequence is TGTGCCAGCAGCTTGGGCGTCGGGCAGGGTGCTTTCTTT. Residues: CASSLGVGQGAFF.

The chain carries TRBV7-3 and TRBJ2-3; TRBD1 matches 7 bases. V lost 5 bases, J lost 0 bases, and 5 bases stayed unmatched. The CDR3 has 15 residues. Germline CDR1 is SGHTA and CDR2 is FQGTGA. The CDR3 DNA reads TGTGCCAGCAGCGCACAGGGGCAAAGCACAGATACGCAGTATTTT. Residues: CASSAQGQSTDTQYF.

Comment on this clone: This CDR3 is also generated by other DNA sequences in the sample. CDR3 loop: CASSFLAGDTQYF. CDR3 nucleotide sequence: TGTGCCAGCAGCTTCCTAGCGGGGGATACGCAGTATTTT. The chain links TRBV11-3 to TRBJ2-3; TRBD2 matches at 9 bases. CDR1 SGHNT and CDR2 YENEEA come from the germline V gene. The junction had 1 base not matched to a gene; V was cut back by 3 bases and J by 6 bases. The CDR3 length is 13 residues.

The chain carries TRBV5-5 and TRBJ2-5; D is possibly TRBD1 (7 bases). Germline CDR1 SGHKS, CDR2 YYEKEE (reference sequence). The CDR3 runs 14 residues. The V and J ends lost 5 bases and 1 base respectively, with 12 bases between them. CDR3 DNA sequence: TGTGCCAGCAGGGGGGGACAGATCCAAGAGACCCAGTACTTC. As protein: CASRGGQIQETQYF.

The chain joins TRBV5-5 to TRBJ1-2; no clear D gene. With 0 bases removed from V and 8 bases from J, the gap between germline ends came to 11 bases. This CDR3 is 13 amino acids long. CDR1 SGHKS and CDR2 YYEKEE come from the germline V gene (reference sequence). The CDR3 is CASSLARGVGYTF. The CDR3 DNA sequence: TGTGCCAGCAGCTTGGCCCGCGGGGTCGGCTACACCTTC.